Listed below are T cell receptor beta chains from one sample, sequenced in a study of OX40 agonist ivuxolimab in advanced cancers. Produced via immunoSEQ multiplex PCR; TCRdb's table is partial and in-frame only. The sample includes approximately 100,000 clones, around 90% of them seen just once. The sequences come from CD4+ or CD8+ T cells sorted from blood, collected in a trial of the OX40 agonist ivuxolimab. These receptors all come from an adult with an advanced solid tumor such as melanoma, head and neck, liver or kidney cancer. Both conserved end residues are part of each CDR3. The D gene is left open where the match is weak. Some rows mark clone size as missing; the rest say once, few, many or name a class of expanded clone.

j_call clone_size v_call d_call cdr3_aa cdr3_nt
TRBJ2-5 . TRBV28 . CASSTSGFGSAETQYF TGTGCCAGCAGTACCTCAGGGTTCGGGTCTGCAGAGACCCAGTACTTC
TRBJ2-5 . TRBV28 TRBD1 CASSLDRVETQYF TGTGCCAGCAGTTTGGACAGGGTTGAGACCCAGTACTTC
TRBJ2-7 . TRBV5-1 . CASSPGLFWTYEQYF TGTGCCAGCAGCCCTGGACTGTTTTGGACCTACGAGCAGTACTTC
TRBJ2-7 . TRBV6-5 . CASRITRDGYEQYF TGTGCCAGCAGGATAACCCGGGACGGCTACGAGCAGTACTTC
TRBJ2-1 . TRBV28 TRBD1 CASRAAGTGAYNEQFF TGTGCCAGCAGAGCGGCCGGGACAGGGGCCTACAATGAGCAGTTCTTC
TRBJ1-1 once TRBV19 . CASSNLDSNTEAFF TGTGCCAGTAGTAATCTAGACAGCAACACTGAAGCTTTCTTT
TRBJ1-2 . TRBV19 TRBD1 CASSTTRQGSWGYTF TGTGCCAGTAGTACGACTCGACAGGGATCTTGGGGCTACACCTTC
TRBJ1-1 . TRBV7-2 TRBD1 CASSPKADREVRNTEAFF TGTGCCAGCAGCCCTAAGGCGGACAGGGAAGTTAGGAACACTGAAGCTTTCTTT
TRBJ2-7 few TRBV18 TRBD1 CASSPGQNYEQYF TGTGCCAGCTCACCGGGACAGAACTACGAGCAGTACTTC
TRBJ2-7 . TRBV21-1 . CASSKGGIGSGRLSYEQYF TGTGCCAGCAGCAAAGGCGGGATCGGGAGCGGGAGGCTCTCCTACGAGCAGTACTTC
TRBJ1-2 . TRBV28 TRBD1 CATIEGQGFYGYTF TGTGCCACTATAGAGGGACAGGGGTTCTATGGCTACACCTTC
TRBJ1-1 . TRBV11-2 TRBD1 CASSFGTGFGTEAFF TGTGCCAGCAGCTTTGGGACAGGGTTTGGCACTGAAGCTTTCTTT